Below, 24 T cell receptor beta chains from the same sample are listed, as sequenced in a study of blood T cell repertoires in COVID-19 (dated by TCRdb to the early 2020s). The library was generated by the immunoSEQ multiplex PCR assay. TCRdb carries this immuneACCESS record with in-frame sequences only. Its versions omit some clonotypes, under half of them owing to an unresolved V gene in the studies checked, with the rest unexplained. The sample records about 300,000 clones, 85% to 90% of which are singletons. Of the sample, about 4.6% is held by the ten largest clones. The sequenced sample consisted of PBMCs or T cells enriched from blood (not recorded which). These receptors came from a man younger than 45 who had recovered from COVID-19.

This chain connects TRBV6-1 to TRBJ2-7, with D possibly being TRBD2 (5 bases). V lost 2 bases and J 6 bases, leaving 17 bases between the germline ends. Germline CDR1 and CDR2: MNHNS and SASEGT. CDR3 length: 15 residues. CDR3 bases: TGTGCCAGCAGTGAAATCGCTCTAGCCACCTTCGAGCAGTACTTC. Translated, it gives CASSEIALATFEQYF.

This clone was counted once. The genes are TRBV9 and TRBJ1-1, with 7 bases that match TRBD1. This CDR3 has 16 residues. The ends lost 4 bases at V and 2 bases at J; junction bases unmatched: 11. Germline CDR1 SGDLS, CDR2 YYNGEE. The CDR3 bases are TGTGCCAGCAGCAAGAGACAGGGTTCGTTCAACACTGAAGCTTTCTTT. Its protein is CASSKRQGSFNTEAFF. Looking up the rest from reference TRBV9 and TRBJ1-1 gives the full variable domain: DSGVTQTPKHLITATGQRVTLRCSPRSGDLSVYWYQQSLDQGLQFLIQYYNGEERAKGNILERFSAQQFPDLHSELNLSSLELGDSALYFCASSKRQGSFNTEAFFGQGTRLTVV.

The genes are TRBV6-1 and TRBJ2-3; possibly TRBD2 for D (6 bases). CDR1 is MNHNS, CDR2 SASEGT, per germline. This CDR3 has 16 residues. Deletions cut 0 bases from V and 0 bases from J, with 10 bases between. This CDR3 reads CASSEAGGSSTDTQYF. The CDR3 DNA reads TGTGCCAGCAGTGAAGCCGGGGGTAGTAGCACAGATACGCAGTATTTT.

The chain employs TRBV7-8 and TRBJ1-2; D unresolved. Trimming cost V 5 bases and J 8 bases, with 21 bases left between them. This CDR3 comprises 15 residues. Germline lookup yields CDR1 SGHVS and CDR2 FQNEAQ. The CDR3 bases are TGTGCCAGCAGCCCGCGGCGAGGGCTCCAGGAGGGCTACACCTTC. Protein: CASSPRRGLQEGYTF.

The sample holds one count of this clone. The genes are TRBV27 and TRBJ2-7, with 8 positions matching TRBD1. The junction had 17 bases not matched to a gene; V was cut back by 11 bases and J by 5 bases. The germline V gene encodes CDR1 MNHEY and CDR2 SMNVEV (reference sequence). There are 15 residues in the CDR3. CDR3 sequence reads: CACWPRDRISHEQYF. DNA for the CDR3: TGTGCCTGCTGGCCCCGGGACAGGATTTCCCACGAGCAGTACTTC.

This clone appeared a single time. The chain recombines TRBV29-1 with TRBJ2-3; a possible D gene is TRBD2 (6 bases). The V and J ends lost 4 bases and 2 bases respectively, with 13 bases between them. Looked up from germline, CDR1 is SQVTM and CDR2 is ANQGSEA. This CDR3 spans 14 amino acids. DNA of the CDR3: TGCAGCGTTGTCGGCGGGATCGACACAGATACGCAGTATTTT. It is translated as CSVVGGIDTDTQYF.

The V call is TRBV12-3 or TRBV12-4, the J call TRBJ1-3, with D unresolved. The CDR3 spans 13 residues. V gave up 5 bases and J gave up 2 bases, with 7 bases separating them. This CDR3 reads CASSPGAGNTIYF. The CDR3 coding sequence is TGTGCCAGCAGTCCCGGGGCTGGAAACACCATATATTTT.

This chain links TRBV5-1 with TRBJ2-3; D is perhaps TRBD1 (6 bases). Trimming shortened V by 0 bases and J by 3 bases, and 14 bases separated the two germline ends. In germline, CDR1 is SGHRS, CDR2 YFSETQ. The CDR3 has 16 residues. In DNA form, the CDR3 reads TGCGCCAGCAGCTTGGCACCCAGGGGATCGACAGATACGCAGTATTTT. It specifies CASSLAPRGSTDTQYF.

The rearrangement joins TRBV2 to TRBJ2-1; TRBD2 agrees at 8 bases. The germline V gene has CDR1 SNHLY and CDR2 FYNNEI. This CDR3 region has 16 residues. The trim removed 3 bases at V and 4 bases at J, leaving 8 bases unmatched. The CDR3 DNA is TGTGCCAGCAGTGACCAACTAGCGGTCGGATACAATGAGCAGTTCTTC. Its translation is CASSDQLAVGYNEQFF.

The V gene is TRBV10-3, the J gene TRBJ1-5, with D unresolved. Germline CDR1 and CDR2: ENHRY and SYGVKD. V dropped 6 bases and J dropped 3 bases, with 15 bases sitting between them. The CDR3 has 15 amino acids. The CDR3 sequence is CAIRDPGRDNQPQHF. The CDR3 region has the DNA TGTGCCATCAGGGACCCGGGGAGAGACAATCAGCCCCAGCATTTT.

In its sample, this clone was seen once. The chain has TRBV5-8 and TRBJ1-5; 7 positions match TRBD1. Germline V lookup: CDR1 SGHTS, CDR2 YDEGEE. CDR3 length equals 14 residues. V dropped 4 bases and J dropped 3; count of bases not matched to a gene: 4. CDR3 region: CASSKGQYNQPQHF. The CDR3, as DNA: TGTGCCAGCAGCAAGGGACAGTACAATCAGCCCCAGCATTTT.

The chain uses TRBV18 and TRBJ2-2; D is possibly TRBD1 (5 bases). CDR1 and CDR2 from the germline V gene are KGHSH and LQKENI. Trimming left V 3 bases short and J 3 bases short, with 11 bases between. The CDR3 is 15 amino acids. The CDR3 sequence is CASSPRSGYTGELFF. The DNA for the CDR3 is TGTGCCAGCTCACCGCGGTCAGGGTACACCGGGGAGCTGTTTTTT.

The J gene is TRBJ2-7, the V gene TRBV7-9, with TRBD2 identical over 7 bases. The trim removed 5 bases at V and 1 base at J, leaving 11 bases unmatched. CDR1 and CDR2 from the germline V gene are SEHNR and FQNEAQ (reference sequence). The CDR3 is 16 amino acids. The CDR3 is CASSPPPGLTSYEQYF. CDR3 bases: TGTGCCAGCAGCCCCCCCCCGGGACTAACGTCCTACGAGCAGTACTTC.

The J gene is TRBJ1-4, the V gene TRBV19; D is uncertain. CDR1 is LNHDA, CDR2 SQIVND, per germline (reference sequence). The ends were cut back, 3 bases at V and 3 bases at J, with 8 bases in the middle. The CDR3 runs to 14 residues. The CDR3 DNA sequence: TGTGCCAGTAGTATGGGCTTTTCTAATGAAAAACTGTTTTTT. Its translation: CASSMGFSNEKLFF.

The V and J genes are TRBV4-1 and TRBJ2-7, with TRBD1 matching 7 bases. Germline CDR1 and CDR2: MGHRA and YSYEKL. V shed 4 bases and J 4 bases; nucleotides not matched to a gene: 10. The CDR3 length is 15 residues. CDR3 in DNA: TGCGCCAGCAGCCTGCTCTACGGGACAGCTTACGAGCAGTACTTC. Amino acids: CASSLLYGTAYEQYF.

V gene TRBV5-4 combines with J gene TRBJ1-4; D unresolved. Trimming removed 2 bases from V and 8 bases from J, with 13 bases in between. Germline V gene lookup returns CDR1 SGHNT and CDR2 YYREEE (reference sequence). This CDR3 has 14 residues. In DNA, the CDR3 is TGTGCCAGCAGCTTAGGAGTGGATGAAGAAAAACTGTTTTTT. Its protein product is CASSLGVDEEKLFF.

The chain couples TRBV24-1 to TRBJ2-3; D possibly corresponds to TRBD2 (6 bases). In germline, CDR1 is KGHDR, CDR2 SFDVKD. The germline V and J ends were trimmed by 5 bases and 8 bases, with 10 bases remaining between them. The CDR3 length is 12 residues. The CDR3 spells CATSGLGGTQYF. CDR3 sequence (DNA): TGTGCCACCAGTGGTCTGGGGGGTACGCAGTATTTT.

This rearrangement joins TRBV3-1 (or the pseudogene TRBV3-2) to TRBJ1-1, with D possibly being TRBD1 (5 bases). The length of the CDR3 is 15 residues. The V gene's germline CDR1 is LGHDT and CDR2 YNNKEL (reference sequence). Trimming took off 8 bases at V and 6 bases at J, with 22 bases between the two ends. The CDR3 here is CASSVGRAWGAEAFF. The CDR3, as DNA: TGTGCCAGCTCAGTTGGGAGGGCTTGGGGGGCTGAAGCTTTCTTT.

The J gene is TRBJ1-1, the V gene TRBV14; D is perhaps TRBD1 (5 bases). This CDR3 comprises 14 residues. Trimming pared 2 bases from V and 3 bases from J, leaving 10 bases between. Germline lookup yields CDR1 SGHDN and CDR2 FVKESK. The CDR3, as DNA: TGTGCCAGCAGCCAATTTGCGGGGGACACTGAAGCTTTCTTT. Translating it yields CASSQFAGDTEAFF.

This chain links TRBV4-1 with TRBJ2-3, with 7 bases that match TRBD2. Trimming took 2 bases from V and 5 from J; bases not matched to a gene: 13. This CDR3 has 17 amino acids. Germline CDR1 reads MGHRA; CDR2 reads YSYEKL. CDR3 in amino acids: CASSQILKRDLIDTQYF. The CDR3 nucleotides are TGCGCCAGCAGCCAAATATTAAAGCGGGATTTGATAGATACGCAGTATTTT.

This chain joins TRBV3-1 (or the pseudogene TRBV3-2) and TRBJ1-2; tentative D call: TRBD1 (6 bases). Trimming removed 4 bases at V and 5 bases at J, with 11 bases between. Germline CDR1 LGHDT, CDR2 YNNKEL (reference sequence). CDR3 length: 13 residues. DNA of the CDR3: TGTGCCAGCAGCCGAGGGGGATGGTATGGCTACACCTTC. Translated: CASSRGGWYGYTF.

This sequence joins TRBV28 and TRBJ2-7; possible D gene TRBD2, 7 bases. V lost 3 bases, J lost 6 bases, and 12 bases lay in between. Germline loops: CDR1 MDHEN, CDR2 SYDVKM. The CDR3 spans 13 residues. CDR3 DNA: TGTGCCAGCAGTTTGGGAGGGGGTGCCGAGCAGTACTTC. Its translation: CASSLGGGAEQYF. Combining the CDR3 with reference TRBV28 and TRBJ2-7 gives the whole variable domain DVKVTQSSRYLVKRTGEKVFLECVQDMDHENMFWYRQDPGLGLRLIYFSYDVKMKEKGDIPEGYSVSREKKERFSLILESASTNQTSMYLCASSLGGGAEQYFGPGTRLTVT.

In nucleotides, the CDR3 is TGCAGCGTCGGGAAGGACAGGGAGCCCGCACCTTATGGCTACACCTTC. The encoded protein is CSVGKDREPAPYGYTF. The J gene is TRBJ1-2, the V gene TRBV29-1; TRBD1 matches 8 bases. Trimming at V came to 6 bases and at J to 5 bases, leaving 17 bases not matched to a gene. The germline CDR1 and CDR2 sequences are SQVTM and ANQGSEA. The CDR3 is 16 residues long.

The V call is TRBV3-1 (or the pseudogene TRBV3-2), the J call TRBJ2-3, with TRBD2 matching over 9 bases. The germline gives CDR1 LGHDT, CDR2 YNNKEL (reference sequence). The CDR3 has 16 amino acids. V gave up 5 bases and J gave up 3 bases; unmatched junction bases: 9. The CDR3 is CASSEGLAMRTDTQYF. The CDR3 DNA reads TGTGCCAGCAGCGAAGGACTAGCGATGAGAACAGATACGCAGTATTTT.